The source of this T cell receptor beta chain is a study of blood T cell repertoires in COVID-19. Study-level background: Specimens from acute and convalescent COVID-19 originated in the United States, Italy and Spain. PBMCs, B-cell-depleted T cells, or T cells provided the cDNA or gDNA that made up the material.

This clone has more than one count but fewer than ten. The length of the CDR3 is 15 residues. J was trimmed by 6 bases and V by 6 bases; bases with no gene match: 8. Germline CDR1 and CDR2: MDHEN and SYDVKM. Under the authors' procedure: Scientists estimated how many nucleated cells there were by amplifying reference gene primers. Sequenced by immunoSEQ multiplex PCR; TCRdb stores in-frame clones only, minus some. V, J and clone size derive from that table, while D and trimming were established from the DNA sequence. The repertoire consists of over 130,000 clones, with more than 75% occurring once and the leading ten covering roughly 5.4%.

The origin of this receptor is a human donor in a cohort sampled during active COVID-19. Sequenced sample: peripheral blood. This chain connects TRBV28 to TRBJ1-5, with 10 bases that match TRBD1. The CDR3: CASSHGTGVPQPQHF. In DNA form, the CDR3 reads TGTGCCAGCAGCCACGGGACAGGGGTTCCTCAGCCCCAGCATTTT.